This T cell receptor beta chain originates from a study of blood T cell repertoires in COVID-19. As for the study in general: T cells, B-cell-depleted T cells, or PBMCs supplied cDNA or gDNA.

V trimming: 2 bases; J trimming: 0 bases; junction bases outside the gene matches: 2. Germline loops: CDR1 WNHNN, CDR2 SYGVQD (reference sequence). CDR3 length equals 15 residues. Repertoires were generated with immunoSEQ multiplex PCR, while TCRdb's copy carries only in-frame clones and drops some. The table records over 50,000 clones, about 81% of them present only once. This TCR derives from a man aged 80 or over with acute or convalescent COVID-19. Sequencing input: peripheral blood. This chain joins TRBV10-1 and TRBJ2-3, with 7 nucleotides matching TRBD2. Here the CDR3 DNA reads TGCGCCAGCAGTGAGGGGAGGGCCAGCACAGATACGCAGTATTTT. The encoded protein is CASSEGRASTDTQYF.